These T cell receptor beta chains were read from a single sample in a study of patients and donors after allogeneic stem cell transplantation. TCRdb re-analysed the RT-PCR reads in MiXCR, keeping a single row per CDR3 protein. The sample holds 100,000 to 130,000 distinct CDR3 sequences; 35% are singletons and the top ten take around 26%. Sequencing was performed on blood, either unsorted or a sorted T cell fraction (not recorded which). All receptors derive from a human donor who was either an allogeneic HSCT recipient or a stem cell or donor lymphocyte infusion donor (not recorded which). It is not recorded whose cells these are; they may come from a transplant donor. CDR3s include the opening cysteine and the closing phenylalanine or tryptophan. D genes are given only for firm matches. The size field is filled for only some rows; it gives once, few, many or a size class.

>NA|14|TRBV29-1|NA|TRBJ2-2
TGCAGCGTTGGGTCAAGCGGAAACACCGGGGAGCTGTTTTTT
CSVGSSGNTGELFF
>NA|14|TRBV20-1|NA|TRBJ1-1
TGCAGTGCTAGAAGGGCAGGGACGAACACTGAAGCTTTCTTT
CSARRAGTNTEAFF
>few|14|TRBV24-1|TRBD1|TRBJ1-1
TGTGCCACCAGAGGGGACAGGGGGTCAGGAGAAGCTTTCTTT
CATRGDRGSGEAFF
>NA|14|TRBV5-6|NA|TRBJ2-2
TGTGCCAGCAGCTTGGTGGCTTACACCGGGGAGCTGTTTTTT
CASSLVAYTGELFF
>few|15|TRBV6-2/TRBV6-3|NA|TRBJ1-4
TGTGCCAGCAGCGGAGCCGATGCAACTAATGAAAAACTGTTTTTT
CASSGADATNEKLFF
>few|13|TRBV12-3/TRBV12-4|NA|TRBJ1-3
TGTGCCAGCACCCAGTGGGCTGGAAACACCATATATTTT
CASTQWAGNTIYF
>many|15|TRBV12-3/TRBV12-4|TRBD1|TRBJ1-1
TGTGCCAGCAGCCGCGGCGGGACAGTGAACACTGAAGCTTTCTTT
CASSRGGTVNTEAFF
>NA|14|TRBV7-2|TRBD1|TRBJ1-4
TGTGCCAGCAGCCGACAGGGGGGCGATGAAAAACTGTTTTTT
CASSRQGGDEKLFF
>few|12|TRBV20-1|NA|TRBJ2-3
TGCAGTGCGAATCAGGGTAAAGATACGCAGTATTTT
CSANQGKDTQYF
>NA|13|TRBV6-1|TRBD1|TRBJ2-7
TGTGCCAGCAGGGGACAGAGACGCTACGAGCAGTACTTC
CASRGQRRYEQYF
>few|14|TRBV20-1|NA|TRBJ1-5
TGCAGTGCTAGAGTTGGTGGGAGCAATCAGCCCCAGCATTTT
CSARVGGSNQPQHF
>NA|17|TRBV14|NA|TRBJ2-7
TGTGCCAGCAAGCCTCCTCCTTCGGGACTTGACTCACTCGAGCAGTACTTC
CASKPPPSGLDSLEQYF
>NA|16|TRBV7-2|NA|TRBJ2-1
TGTGCCAGCAGCTTAGCCACCACAGGGTTTCTCTATGAGCAGTTCTTC
CASSLATTGFLYEQFF
>few|17|TRBV6-2/TRBV6-3|NA|TRBJ1-5
TGTGCCAGCAACCCAGGGGCAGGCCGCCTTAGCAATCAGCCCCAGCATTTT
CASNPGAGRLSNQPQHF
>NA|17|TRBV4-3|TRBD2|TRBJ2-1
TGCGCCAGCAGCCAAGAACCGGGACTAGCGGGAAGTAGAGAGCAGTTCTTC
CASSQEPGLAGSREQFF
>few|13|TRBV20-1|NA|TRBJ1-3
TGCAGTGCAACAAGGTCGGGTGGAAACACCATATATTTT
CSATRSGGNTIYF
>NA|15|TRBV7-8|NA|TRBJ1-2
TGTGCCAGCAGCATTGCCCGGGTGGAGAACTATGGCTACACCTTC
CASSIARVENYGYTF
>NA|16|TRBV20-1|NA|TRBJ2-1
TGCAGTGCCAGGCGGCCCGACGCGACTGGATACAATGAGCAGTTCTTC
CSARRPDATGYNEQFF
>NA|14|TRBV4-3|NA|TRBJ2-7
TGCGCCAGCAGCCAAGTAGACAGTCCCTACGAGCAGTACTTC
CASSQVDSPYEQYF
>NA|14|TRBV5-1|NA|TRBJ2-2
TGCGCCAGCAGCTTGGCGGCGAACACCGGGGAGCTGTTTTTT
CASSLAANTGELFF
>NA|13|TRBV20-1|NA|TRBJ1-4
TGCAGTGCTAGTATACCGGGTGTTGAAAAACTGTTTTTT
CSASIPGVEKLFF
>few|14|TRBV4-3|NA|TRBJ1-1
TGCGCCAGCAGCCAAGATTTGGTGAACAATGAAGCTTTCTTT
CASSQDLVNNEAFF
>NA|14|TRBV12-3/TRBV12-4|TRBD1|TRBJ1-1
TGTGCCAGCAGTCAGGACAGGGGATTCACTGAAGCTTTCTTT
CASSQDRGFTEAFF
>NA|16|TRBV12-3/TRBV12-4|NA|TRBJ2-1
TGTGCCAGCAGTTTACGTGGGCACAGCTCCTACAATGAGCAGTTCTTC
CASSLRGHSSYNEQFF
>NA|11|TRBV20-1|NA|TRBJ1-1
TGCAGTGCTAGAGGGGGTTTCGAAGCTTTCTTT
CSARGGFEAFF
>few|16|TRBV5-1|NA|TRBJ1-1
TGCGCCAGCAGCTCTCGTTACGGATTTCGGAACACTGAAGCTTTCTTT
CASSSRYGFRNTEAFF
>few|12|TRBV28|TRBD2|TRBJ2-7
TGTGCCAGCGCCGGGACTAGCTTCGAGCAGTACTTC
CASAGTSFEQYF
>few|11|TRBV6-5|NA|TRBJ2-7
TGTGCCAGCAGTTTCGGGGCAGGGTGGTACTTC
CASSFGAGWYF
>NA|13|TRBV27|NA|TRBJ2-4
TGTGCCAGCAGTTTATCCGGCAAAAACATTCAGTACTTC
CASSLSGKNIQYF
>many|15|TRBV7-8|NA|TRBJ1-1
TGTGCCAGCAGCACCAGACGGGGGACGAACACTGAAGCTTTCTTT
CASSTRRGTNTEAFF
>NA|13|TRBV7-9|NA|TRBJ1-2
TGTGCCAGCAGCTTACCGGGAGACTATGGCTACACCTTC
CASSLPGDYGYTF
>NA|13|TRBV20-1|NA|TRBJ2-1
TGCAGTGCCATAATCCGTTTGGACAATGAGCAGTTCTTC
CSAIIRLDNEQFF
>NA|13|TRBV7-9|NA|TRBJ2-1
TGTGCCAGCAGCTGGGTGATCACGAATGAGCAGTTCTTC
CASSWVITNEQFF
>few|15|TRBV6-5|NA|TRBJ1-2
TGTGCCAGCAGTTACTCGACGGGAGGAACCTATGGCTACACCTTC
CASSYSTGGTYGYTF
>NA|14|TRBV7-9|NA|TRBJ1-1
TGTGCCAGCAGCTTCCGGACAGTATCAACTGAAGCTTTCTTT
CASSFRTVSTEAFF
>NA|15|TRBV27|NA|TRBJ1-4
TGTGCCAGCAGTTTAGACGGACAGTATAATGAAAAACTGTTTTTT
CASSLDGQYNEKLFF
>many|15|TRBV12-3/TRBV12-4|TRBD2|TRBJ2-7
TGTGCCAGCAGTTTAGGGGGACTAGCGGGAGCCGAGCAGTACTTC
CASSLGGLAGAEQYF
>NA|14|TRBV24-1|NA|TRBJ2-3
TGTGCCACCAGTGGGTCGACCCTCACAGATACGCAGTATTTT
CATSGSTLTDTQYF
>NA|13|TRBV18|NA|TRBJ1-1
TGTGCCAGCTCGCCTACAGGTTTCGCTGAAGCTTTCTTT
CASSPTGFAEAFF